The entry that follows covers one TCR beta chain sequence. The data stem from a study of cytomegalovirus exposure and HLA in healthy donors. Study-wide context: An earlier analysis found under 130 million unique TCR beta sequences from approximately 190 million T cells.

The PCR had 60 Vbeta and 13 Jbeta primers. The method was immunoSEQ multiplex PCR; TCRdb's version includes in-frame clones alone and lacks a portion of them. Of 150,000 to 200,000 clones in the sample, approximately 59% are singletons; the top ten hold less than 3%. V was pared by 6 bases and J by 2 bases, with 3 bases of the junction left unmatched. The germline V gene encodes CDR1 MNHNS and CDR2 SASEGT. The CDR3 extends over 13 amino acids. Sequenced sample: PBMCs. The rearrangement links TRBV6-1 to TRBJ1-2, with 7 nucleotides matching TRBD1. The receptor comes from a man aged 35 to 55 in good health and CMV-seronegative. CDR3 DNA sequence: TGTGCCAGCAGGCCGGGACAGAACTATGGCTACACCTTC. This codes for CASRPGQNYGYTF.